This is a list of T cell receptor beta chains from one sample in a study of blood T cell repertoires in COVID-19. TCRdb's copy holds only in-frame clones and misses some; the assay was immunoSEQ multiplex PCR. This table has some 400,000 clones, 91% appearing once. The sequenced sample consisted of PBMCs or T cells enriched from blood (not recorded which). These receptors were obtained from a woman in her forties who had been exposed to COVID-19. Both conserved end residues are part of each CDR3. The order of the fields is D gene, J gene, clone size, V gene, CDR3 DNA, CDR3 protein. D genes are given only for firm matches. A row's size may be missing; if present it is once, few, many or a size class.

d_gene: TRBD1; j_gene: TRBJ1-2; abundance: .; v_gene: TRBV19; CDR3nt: TGTGCCAGTAGTGGAAACAGGGGGCGCGGTGGCTACACCTTC; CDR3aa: CASSGNRGRGGYTF
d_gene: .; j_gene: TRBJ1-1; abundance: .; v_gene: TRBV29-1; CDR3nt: TGCAGCGTTGGGGCGGGACCGAACACTGAAGCTTTCTTT; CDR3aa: CSVGAGPNTEAFF
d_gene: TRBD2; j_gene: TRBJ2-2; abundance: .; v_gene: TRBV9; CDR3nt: TGTGCCAGCAGCGTAGCTGTGGCGGGAGGACACCGCACCGGGGAGCTGTTTTTT; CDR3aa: CASSVAVAGGHRTGELFF
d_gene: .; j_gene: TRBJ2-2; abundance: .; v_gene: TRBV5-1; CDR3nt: TGCGCCAGCAGTGGAGGAGGATCCACCGGGGAGCTGTTTTTT; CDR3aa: CASSGGGSTGELFF
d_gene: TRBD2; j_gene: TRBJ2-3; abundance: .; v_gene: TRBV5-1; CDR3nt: TGCGCCAGCAGCTTGGCCGGGGCTAGCGGGGCCAACACAGATACGCAGTATTTT; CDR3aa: CASSLAGASGANTDTQYF
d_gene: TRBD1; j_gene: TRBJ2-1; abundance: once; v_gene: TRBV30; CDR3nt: TGTGCCTGGAGCCCTATGCCGGGACAGGCATACAATGAGCAGTTCTTC; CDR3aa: CAWSPMPGQAYNEQFF
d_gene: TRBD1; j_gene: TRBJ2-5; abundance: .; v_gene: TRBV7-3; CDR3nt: TGTGCCAGCAGCCCAAACAGGGGAGAGACCCAGTACTTC; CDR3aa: CASSPNRGETQYF
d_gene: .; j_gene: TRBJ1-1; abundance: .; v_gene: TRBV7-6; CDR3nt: TGTGCCAGCAGCTTACGACATGTGAACACTGAAGCTTTCTTT; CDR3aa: CASSLRHVNTEAFF
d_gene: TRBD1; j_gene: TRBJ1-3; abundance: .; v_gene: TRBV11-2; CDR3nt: TGTGCCAGCAGCACAAACAACAGGGGGTGGCACACCATATATTTT; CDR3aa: CASSTNNRGWHTIYF
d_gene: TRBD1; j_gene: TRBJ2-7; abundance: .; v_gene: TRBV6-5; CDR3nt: TGTGCCAGCAGTCCCGGGACAGGGTCCTCGGAGCAGTACTTC; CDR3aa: CASSPGTGSSEQYF
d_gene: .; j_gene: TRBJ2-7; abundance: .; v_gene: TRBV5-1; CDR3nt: TGCGCCAGCAGCTTGGGGGCCGTCTCCTACGAGCAGTACTTC; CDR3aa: CASSLGAVSYEQYF
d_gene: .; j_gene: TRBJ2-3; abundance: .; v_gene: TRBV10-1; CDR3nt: TGCGCCAGCAGTGACCCACTCGCCTCCCCAGATACGCAGTATTTT; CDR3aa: CASSDPLASPDTQYF
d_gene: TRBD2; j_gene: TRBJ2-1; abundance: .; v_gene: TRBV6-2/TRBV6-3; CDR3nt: TGTGCCAGCAGCTATCTAGGAGGACTAGCGGGATACAATGAGCAGTTCTTC; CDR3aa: CASSYLGGLAGYNEQFF
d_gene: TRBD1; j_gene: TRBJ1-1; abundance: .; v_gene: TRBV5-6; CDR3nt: TGTGCCAGCAGCTCGGGGCCGACAGGGATTGGCGGAGCTTTCTTT; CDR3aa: CASSSGPTGIGGAFF
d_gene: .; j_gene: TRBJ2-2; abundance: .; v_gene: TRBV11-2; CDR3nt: TGTGCCAGCAGCATTGAACCGGGTTCCACCGGGGAGCTGTTTTTT; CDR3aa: CASSIEPGSTGELFF
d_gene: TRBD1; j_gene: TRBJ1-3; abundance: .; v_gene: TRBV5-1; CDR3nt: TGCGCCAGCAGCCCTACGGGACAGGGTGGCTCTGGAAACACCATATATTTT; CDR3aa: CASSPTGQGGSGNTIYF
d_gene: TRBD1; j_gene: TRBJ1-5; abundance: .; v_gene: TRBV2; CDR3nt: TGTGCCAGCAGATTACAGGGGGCTCAAAATCAGCCCCAGCATTTT; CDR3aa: CASRLQGAQNQPQHF
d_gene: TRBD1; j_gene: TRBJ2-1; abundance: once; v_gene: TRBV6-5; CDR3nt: TGTGCCAGCAGTACAGGGGGCGTTTTGTTGGATGAGCAGTTCTTC; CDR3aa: CASSTGGVLLDEQFF
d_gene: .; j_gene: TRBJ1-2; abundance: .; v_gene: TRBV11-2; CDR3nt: TGTGCCAGCAGCTTAGAGGCTCAAACGTATGGCTACACCTTC; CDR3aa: CASSLEAQTYGYTF
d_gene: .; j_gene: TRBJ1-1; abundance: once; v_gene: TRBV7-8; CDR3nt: TGTGCCAGCAGCGCCATCGGGGGTGAGGCTTTCTTT; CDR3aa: CASSAIGGEAFF
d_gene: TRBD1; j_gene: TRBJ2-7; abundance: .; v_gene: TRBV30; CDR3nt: TGTGCCTGGAGTGAAGGGGGCAGGGGGTACGAGCAGTACTTC; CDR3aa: CAWSEGGRGYEQYF
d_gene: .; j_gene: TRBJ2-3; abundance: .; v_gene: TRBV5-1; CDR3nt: TGCGCCACCTCAAGCGAGGTAGCCACAGATACGCAGTATTTT; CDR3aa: CATSSEVATDTQYF
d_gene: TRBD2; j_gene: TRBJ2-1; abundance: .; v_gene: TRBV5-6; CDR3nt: TGTGCCAGCAGCTTAGGCGGGGGGGCCGGTGAGCAGTTCTTC; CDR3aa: CASSLGGGAGEQFF
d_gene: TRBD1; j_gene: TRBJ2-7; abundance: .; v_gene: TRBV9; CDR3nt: TGTGCCAGCAGCGTAGGACAGGGGAACCCCTCCTACGAGCAGTACTTC; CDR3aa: CASSVGQGNPSYEQYF
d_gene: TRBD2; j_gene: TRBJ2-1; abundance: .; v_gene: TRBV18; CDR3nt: TGTGCCAGCTCACCACCATCGGCGGGGGTGCAGTTCTTC; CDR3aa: CASSPPSAGVQFF
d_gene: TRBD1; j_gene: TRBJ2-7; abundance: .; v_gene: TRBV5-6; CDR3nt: TGTGCCAGCAGCTTGTTAAGGGGGCAGTACGAGCAGTACTTC; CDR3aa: CASSLLRGQYEQYF
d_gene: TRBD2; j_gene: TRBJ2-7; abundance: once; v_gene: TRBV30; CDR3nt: TGTGCCTGGTCACGGGGGGGTAACTACGAGCAGTACTTC; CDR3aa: CAWSRGGNYEQYF
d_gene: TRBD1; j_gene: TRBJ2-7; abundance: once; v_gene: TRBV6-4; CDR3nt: TGTGCCACCCCGACAGGGCCCCTCGAGCAGTACTTC; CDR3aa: CATPTGPLEQYF
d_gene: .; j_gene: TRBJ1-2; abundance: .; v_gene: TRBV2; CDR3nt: TGTGCCAGCAGTCTCTTAGGGGCGAATGGCTACACCTTC; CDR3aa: CASSLLGANGYTF
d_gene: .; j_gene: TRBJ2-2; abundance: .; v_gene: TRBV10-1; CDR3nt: TGCGCCAGCAGTGAGCGCGTCACCGGGGAGCTGTTTTTT; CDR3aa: CASSERVTGELFF
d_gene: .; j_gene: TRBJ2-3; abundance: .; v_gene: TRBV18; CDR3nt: TGTGCCAGCTCACCACCATCAGAAGATACGCAGTATTTT; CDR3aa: CASSPPSEDTQYF
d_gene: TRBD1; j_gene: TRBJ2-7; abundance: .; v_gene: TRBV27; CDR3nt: TGTGCCAGCAGTACCGGGACAGGGGCCTACGAGCAGTACTTC; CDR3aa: CASSTGTGAYEQYF
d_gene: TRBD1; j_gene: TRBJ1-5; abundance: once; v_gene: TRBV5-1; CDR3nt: TGCGCCAGCAGCTTGGAACCGGGACAGCCCAATCAGCCCCAGCATTTT; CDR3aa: CASSLEPGQPNQPQHF
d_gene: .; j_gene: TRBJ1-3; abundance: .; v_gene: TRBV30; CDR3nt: TGTGCCGTATCCTCGGGGGGGCCTAACACCATATATTTT; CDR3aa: CAVSSGGPNTIYF
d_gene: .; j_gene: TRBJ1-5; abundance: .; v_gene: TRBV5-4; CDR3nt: TGTGCCAGCAGCCCCCCCGCAGGGCGAACTCAGCCCCAGCATTTT; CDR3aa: CASSPPAGRTQPQHF
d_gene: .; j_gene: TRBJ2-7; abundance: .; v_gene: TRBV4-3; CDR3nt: TGCGCCAGCAGTCGCGACTTAGACTACGAGCAGTACTTC; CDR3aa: CASSRDLDYEQYF
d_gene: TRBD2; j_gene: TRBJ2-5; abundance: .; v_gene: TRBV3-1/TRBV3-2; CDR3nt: TGTGCCAGCAGGGGACAGCGGGGGGCCCAAGAGACCCAGTACTTC; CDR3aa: CASRGQRGAQETQYF
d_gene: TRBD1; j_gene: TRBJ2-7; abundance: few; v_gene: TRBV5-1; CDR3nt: TGCGCCAGCAGCCTTGGACAGGGGGCTAGCGAGCAGTACTTC; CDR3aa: CASSLGQGASEQYF
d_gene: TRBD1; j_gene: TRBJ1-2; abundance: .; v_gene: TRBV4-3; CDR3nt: TGCGCCAGCAGCCAAGATCGAGGGGGACAGGGGGCGGATTACACCTTC; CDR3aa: CASSQDRGGQGADYTF
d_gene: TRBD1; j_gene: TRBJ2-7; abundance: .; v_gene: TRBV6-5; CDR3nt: TGTGCCAGCATTGGACAGGGAGCTTACGAGCAGTACTTC; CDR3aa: CASIGQGAYEQYF
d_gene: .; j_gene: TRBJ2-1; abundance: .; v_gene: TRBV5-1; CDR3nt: TGCGCCAGCAGCTTCGACGGGAGCTCCTACAATGAGCAGTTCTTC; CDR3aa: CASSFDGSSYNEQFF
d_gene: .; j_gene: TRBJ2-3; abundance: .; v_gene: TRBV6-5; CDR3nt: TGTGCCAGCACCTCCGGACACGGACCTCCAGATACGCAGTATTTT; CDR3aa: CASTSGHGPPDTQYF
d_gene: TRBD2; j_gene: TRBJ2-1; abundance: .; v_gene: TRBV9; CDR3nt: TGTGCCAGCAGCCCCCTGGGCAGCGGGGGGTACAATGAGCAGTTCTTC; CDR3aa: CASSPLGSGGYNEQFF
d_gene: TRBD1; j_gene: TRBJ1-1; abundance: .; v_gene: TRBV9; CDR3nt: TGTGCCAGCAGCGCGACAGGGGGACGGACTGAAGCTTTCTTT; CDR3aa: CASSATGGRTEAFF
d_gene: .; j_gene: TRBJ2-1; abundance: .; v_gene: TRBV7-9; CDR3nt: TGTGCCAGCAGCCGGACAGTCAATGAGCAGTTCTTC; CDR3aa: CASSRTVNEQFF
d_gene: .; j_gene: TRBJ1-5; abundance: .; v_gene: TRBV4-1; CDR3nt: TGCGCCAGCAGCCAAGATCTGGGCACCGGATCCCAGCCCCAGCATTTT; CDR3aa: CASSQDLGTGSQPQHF
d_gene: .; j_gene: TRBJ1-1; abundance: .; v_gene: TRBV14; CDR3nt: TGTGCCAGCAGCCGAGCAGGCATGAACACTGAAGCTTTCTTT; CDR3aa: CASSRAGMNTEAFF
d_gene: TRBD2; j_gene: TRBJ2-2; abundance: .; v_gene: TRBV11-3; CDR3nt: TGTGCCAGCAGCATCGGACTAGCGGGATTCCCCGGGGAGCTGTTTTTT; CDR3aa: CASSIGLAGFPGELFF
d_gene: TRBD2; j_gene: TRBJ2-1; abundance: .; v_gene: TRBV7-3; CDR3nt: TGTGCCAGCAGCTCTTACCCGACTAGCGGGGGCAATGAGCAGTTCTTC; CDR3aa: CASSSYPTSGGNEQFF
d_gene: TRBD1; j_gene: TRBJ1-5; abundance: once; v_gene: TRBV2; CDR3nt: TGTGCCAGCAGTGAAACCCGACAGGGTACTCAGCCCCAGCATTTT; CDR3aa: CASSETRQGTQPQHF